The entry below describes one T cell receptor beta chain. This CDR3 is also generated by other DNA sequences in the sample. The data belong to a study of blood T cell repertoires in COVID-19. On the study more broadly: Spain, Italy and the United States supplied samples that represented acute and convalescent COVID-19.

CDR3 size: 14 residues. Germline V CDR1 and CDR2: MNHEY, SVGAGI. V was clipped by 5 bases and J by 5 bases; unmatched bases: 5. Using immunoSEQ multiplex PCR, the repertoire was profiled, and TCRdb retains in-frame clones only, with some absent. The sample has 470,000 or so clones, nearly 90% seen once. The receptor's source is a woman aged 18-29 years with acute COVID-19. The chain uses TRBV6-5 and TRBJ1-1; 10 nucleotides align to TRBD1. Sequencing used PBMCs or T cells enriched from blood (not recorded which). CDR3 sequence reads: CASSRRDRGTEAFF. The DNA of the CDR3 is TGTGCCAGCAGTAGAAGGGACAGGGGTACTGAAGCTTTCTTT.